The TCR beta chain described here comes from a study of blood T cells in healthy people across ages. Study details: Capturing about one barcoded beta molecule per two T cells was achieved by template switching. Notes on the study in general: Because sorting was not performed, PBMCs prevented conclusive naive versus antigen-experienced comparison. The fall in TCR beta diversity per million T cells was roughly linear with age.

Then a second PCR, running about 7 to 11 cycles, was carried out with a sample-barcoded 5' primer and a J-beta primer mix. MiXCR was run by TCRdb on the 5' RACE reads, yielding one entry per CDR3 protein. The data hold 1.6 million or so distinct CDR3 sequences, with roughly 32% observed a single time. RNA extraction gave at least 5 micrograms of total RNA per sample. The germline V gene encodes CDR1 SGHTA and CDR2 FQGNSA. There are 15 residues in the CDR3. This clonotype was detected only once. What it binds is unknown. A clone one base away is much larger, so this may be a read error. The chain has TRBV7-2 and TRBJ2-3, with 8 positions matching TRBD2. This sequence was found in a woman aged 30 to 39 in good health. Input material: blood. This CDR3 is CAGSLAGRPTDTQYF. The CDR3 DNA reads as TGTGCCGGCAGCTTAGCGGGGCGCCCCACAGATACGCAGTATTTT.